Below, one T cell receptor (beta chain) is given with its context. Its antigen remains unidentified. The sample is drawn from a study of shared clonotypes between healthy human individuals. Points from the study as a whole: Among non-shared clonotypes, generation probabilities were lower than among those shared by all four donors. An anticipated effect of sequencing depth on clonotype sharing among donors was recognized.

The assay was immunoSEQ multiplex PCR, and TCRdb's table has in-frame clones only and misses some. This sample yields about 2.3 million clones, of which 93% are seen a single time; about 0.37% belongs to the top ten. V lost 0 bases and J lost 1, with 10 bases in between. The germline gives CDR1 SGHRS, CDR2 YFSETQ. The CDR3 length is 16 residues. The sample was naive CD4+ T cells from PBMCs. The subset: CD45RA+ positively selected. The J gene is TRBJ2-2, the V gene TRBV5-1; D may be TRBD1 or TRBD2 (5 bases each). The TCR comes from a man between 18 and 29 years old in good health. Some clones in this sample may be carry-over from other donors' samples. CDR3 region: CASSLDWGRNTGELFF. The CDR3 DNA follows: TGCGCCAGCAGCTTGGATTGGGGACGGAACACCGGGGAGCTGTTTTTT.